This TCR beta chain was identified in a study of shared clonotypes between healthy human individuals (dated by TCRdb to about 2020). About the full investigation: Three men and a couple of women, aged 18 to 49 years, made up the cohort. For each donor, CD4 naive and CD4 memory were each run on three plates, CD8 naive on two plates, and CD8 memory on one plate. To estimate repertoire size and how much clonotype sharing occurs between individuals, the study deeply sequenced the blood TCR repertoires of 5 or 6 healthy adults. Libraries were prepared and TCR repertoires were sequenced by different laboratories using diverse techniques, in order to increase sequencing depth and limit assay-specific biases. Each donor's leukapheresis produced roughly between roughly 0.85 and 9.5 billion PBMCs. Study-level results and caveats: Naive subsets generally had larger estimated clonotype richness than memory subsets did. Only blood was sampled, and tissue TCR repertoires likely differ from those in blood. Higher generation probabilities were observed for clonotypes shared by all four sorted-subset donors than for non-shared clonotypes. Rarefaction of sorted-subset datasets indicated incomplete sequencing despite the large sequencing depth. Sharing across a few donors was observed for around 4.8% of naive CD4, 3.5% of naive CD8, 2% to 2.5% of memory CD4, and roughly 0.4% of memory CD8 clonotypes. Based on pairwise subsampling, the degree of clonotype sharing among donors was expected to be affected by sequencing depth. Because the study included a small number of donors, the genetic and exposure-history diversity represented was limited.

Taken from the germline V gene, the CDR1 and CDR2 loops are SGHRS and YFSETQ. Inclusive of the bounding cysteine and phenylalanine, the CDR3 is 18 residues long. Only CDR3 DNA is held: 54 bases, read in frame from base 1. V has 7 bases trimmed and J has 4 bases trimmed; junction bases matching no gene number 18. TCR CDR3 regions were amplified from genomic DNA by multiplex PCR using the deep immunoSEQ assay. Genomic DNA extracted from each cell subset was distributed evenly over all wells of several immunoSEQ 96-well plates, and each plate served as one replicate. Each replicate PCR for sorted subsets received about 220 ng genomic DNA, equal to about 30,000 T cell genomes. Purified libraries were measured with a Qubit 3.0 fluorometer, size-checked on a Bioanalyzer 2100, and measured again with the KAPA Library Quantification kit. Every immunoSEQ 96-well plate was sequenced on a dedicated single-read 150-cycle Illumina NextSeq 550 flow cell. In the original analysis: The immunoSEQ output contained only junctional sequences without quality scores, so filtering could not match that applied to full-length reads. To assign V/J genes and CDR3, sequences were annotated using PyIR, a Python wrapper for IgBLAST v1.9, with IMGT germline references. Reads were removed for weak V/J assignments (E-value above 1e-6), missing CDR3, stop codons, out-of-frame junctions, or ambiguous translated residues. V3J clonotypes were defined as sequences sharing an identical inferred V gene, J gene, and CDR3 amino acid sequence. Percentage overlap between repertoires was calculated by dividing the number of shared unique clonotypes by the size of the smaller repertoire. Three approaches were used to assess repertoire richness: RTK rarefaction, the Chao1 estimator, and Recon v2.1 estimates of unobserved clonotypes. For all TCRbeta clonotypes obtained by the gDNA method from a handful of donors, generation probabilities were computed with OLGA. TCRdb holds this immuneACCESS table with in-frame rearrangements only. Some clones are missing; in checked studies, unresolved V genes explain under half, and the rest has no known cause. That table furnishes V, J and clone size, whereas the DNA furnished D and trimming. The sample yields 650,000 to 750,000 clones; 55% to 75% were counted once. About 2% of the sample is taken by the ten largest.

Worth noting for this clone: Its antigen remains unidentified. Base quality data are lacking; no much larger clone is found one base away.

The donors were healthy, HIV-negative adults who had no recently reported acute infections or vaccinations. Every donor was a Caucasian adult residing in Nashville, Tennessee, USA. CD4+ T cells were enriched by magnetic negative selection, after which naive cells were positively selected on CD45RA and the negative fraction was taken as the memory subset. Blood was collected by leukapheresis, and PBMCs were isolated by Ficoll-Histopaque density gradient centrifugation and then cryopreserved in liquid nitrogen vapor phase. Purity and quantity of every magnetically sorted T cell population were checked by analytical flow cytometry. Each sorted fraction had its genomic DNA isolated and then quantified by UV absorbance on a Nanodrop 2000c.

The sequence derives from a woman under 40 in good health. The rearranged segments are TRBV5-1 and TRBJ1-2; a stretch of 11 junction bases matches TRBD1. Sequencing was done on a sample of memory CD4+ T cells sorted from blood. What this sample's cell subset or site label stands for: CD45RA-negative fraction. The CDR3 region: CASARRPGQGDQPYGYTF. The nucleotide sequence reads TGCGCCAGCGCGCGCCGACCGGGACAGGGGGATCAACCCTATGGCTACACCTTC.